This passage covers 23 T cell receptor beta chains from one sample sequenced in a study of T-cell reconstitution after alpha-beta-depleted transplantation in children. Unique molecular identifiers were incorporated into the prepared TCRbeta library. TCRdb independently ran MiXCR on the PCR reads; one entry per CDR3 protein. Found here are about a million distinct CDR3 sequences, less than 30% of them singletons; the top ten hold roughly 31%. Sequences were derived from PBMCs, mostly from graft donor cells, sampled 360 days after TCRalphabeta/CD19-depleted stem cell transplant. Receptor source: a boy under three years old who had a stem cell transplant for SCID, so the T cells may come from the graft donor.

The DNA of the CDR3 is TGTGCCAGCAGCCGGCTAACTGGGGCCAACGTCCTGACTTTC. As protein: CASSRLTGANVLTF. The chain couples TRBV7-2 to TRBJ2-6; no clear D. This CDR3 comprises 14 residues. Looked up from germline, CDR1 is SGHTA and CDR2 is FQGNSA. V shed 5 bases and J shed 2 bases, with 7 bases lying between them.

This chain joins TRBV14 and TRBJ1-1; 9 bases line up with TRBD1. The CDR3 sequence is 13 residues long. Per the germline V gene, CDR1 is SGHDN and CDR2 is FVKESK. V trimming: 1 base; J trimming: 9 bases; junction bases outside the gene matches: 3. The CDR3 region is CASSQGGQGKAFF. The CDR3, as DNA: TGTGCCAGCAGCCAAGGGGGACAGGGAAAAGCTTTCTTT.

This clonotype has just a few counts. This rearrangement joins TRBV24-1 to TRBJ2-1; TRBD2 matches 8 bases. The CDR3 runs to 17 residues. V was pared by 5 bases and J by 5 bases, with 13 bases of the junction left unmatched. Germline values: CDR1 KGHDR, CDR2 SFDVKD. The CDR3 coding sequence is TGTGCCACCAGTGTCGGATTTCAGGGACTAGGGGACAATGAGCAGTTCTTC. Amino acids: CATSVGFQGLGDNEQFF.

This clonotype was seen repeatedly, ten times or more. An end of the junction does not agree with germline; a read error may underlie this. This rearrangement joins TRBV12-3 or TRBV12-4 to TRBJ2-7; no clear D. The CDR3 is 13 residues long. CDR3 sequence reads: CASSLAASYEQYF. As DNA, the CDR3 is TGTGCCAGCAGCTTAGCTGCTTCCTACGAGCAGTACTTC.

This clonotype was counted only a few times. The chain employs TRBV10-3 and TRBJ1-5; D not certain. Trimming shortened V by 8 bases and J by 1 base, and 6 bases separated the two germline ends. The germline gives CDR1 ENHRY, CDR2 SYGVKD. CDR3 length equals 12 residues. This CDR3 reads CAIRGSNQPQHF. The CDR3 DNA sequence: TGTGCCATCCGCGGGAGCAATCAGCCCCAGCATTTT.

As to this clonotype: As the CDR3 is not closed by the conserved phenylalanine or tryptophan, this likely results from a read error. The J gene is TRBJ1-3, the V gene TRBV6-1, with D unclear. This CDR3 region has 13 residues. Germline V gene lookup returns CDR1 MNHNS and CDR2 SASEGT. Deletions cut 6 bases from V and 3 bases from J, with 9 bases between. CDR3 coding DNA: TGTGCCAGCAGCCTCAATGTTGGAAACACCATATATCTT. Amino acid sequence: CASSLNVGNTIYL.

There are a few counts of this clonotype. The chain carries TRBV30 and TRBJ2-7, with D possibly TRBD2 on 6 matching bases. The ends were cut back, 0 bases at V and 2 bases at J, with 11 bases in the middle. Germline V gene lookup returns CDR1 GTSNPN and CDR2 SVGIG (reference sequence). The CDR3 totals 14 residues. For the CDR3, the DNA is TGTGCCTGGAGTGTTGACGGGGGAACCTACGAGCAGTACTTC. This codes for CAWSVDGGTYEQYF.

This clonotype has only one observation. V gene TRBV3-1 combines with J gene TRBJ2-3, with TRBD2 identical over 10 bases. With 4 bases clipped from V and 7 bases from J, the junction kept 17 bases outside the gene matches. Germline values: CDR1 LGHDT, CDR2 YNNKEL (reference sequence). The CDR3 consists of 18 residues. This CDR3 is CASSPTLGLARPAHTQYF. The CDR3, as DNA: TGTGCCAGCAGCCCGACGTTGGGACTAGCGCGCCCAGCACATACGCAGTATTTT.

The gene calls are TRBV5-1 and TRBJ1-1, with 9 bases fitting TRBD1. Germline lookup yields CDR1 SGHRS and CDR2 YFSETQ. This CDR3 contains 13 residues. Unmatched junction bases numbered 5, after V lost 5 bases and J lost 6 bases. The CDR3 loop reads CASSVRQGAEAFF. The CDR3 bases are TGCGCCAGCAGTGTAAGACAGGGGGCTGAAGCTTTCTTT.

V and J are TRBV7-8 and TRBJ2-1; perhaps TRBD2 as D (7 bases). Germline CDR1 reads SGHVS; CDR2 reads FQNEAQ. The CDR3 totals 16 residues. V was shortened by 0 bases and J by 9 bases, with 18 bases between the two germline ends. The CDR3 DNA reads as TGTGCCAGCAGCTTAGCCGGGTGGGGGGGCAACACTGAGCAGTTCTTC. This encodes CASSLAGWGGNTEQFF.

The chain has TRBV7-9 and TRBJ1-1; no clear D. The CDR3 has 13 amino acids. Deletions cut 8 bases from V and 1 base from J, with 11 bases between. Looked up from germline, CDR1 is SEHNR and CDR2 is FQNEAQ (reference sequence). DNA of the CDR3: TGTGCCAGCCATCTGCCACCGAACACTGAAGCTTTCTTT. It translates to CASHLPPNTEAFF.

J is TRBJ2-5 and V is TRBV29-1; tentative D call: TRBD2 (5 bases). The germline CDR1 and CDR2 sequences are SQVTM and ANQGSEA. V lost 7 bases to trimming and J lost 4 bases, with 16 bases between them. The CDR3 is made up of 13 amino acids. DNA for the CDR3: TGCAGCGCTGCCCCGGACGGAGGAGAGACCCAGTACTTC. Its translation: CSAAPDGGETQYF.

This clonotype occurred many times. The chain uses TRBV9 and TRBJ2-3; D gene uncertain. Germline V gives CDR1 SGDLS, CDR2 YYNGEE. This CDR3 is 13 amino acids long. Trimming shortened V by 6 bases and J by 3 bases, and 11 bases separated the two germline ends. CDR3 residues: CASNDGSTDTQYF. CDR3 DNA: TGTGCCAGCAACGATGGGTCAACAGATACGCAGTATTTT.

This clonotype was observed a single time. The rearrangement uses TRBV10-3 and TRBJ2-1; D is unclear. Germline V gives CDR1 ENHRY, CDR2 SYGVKD. V was clipped by 4 bases and J by 7 bases, with 5 bases between them. The CDR3 is 11 residues long. CDR3 loop: CAISAMNEQFF. The DNA of the CDR3 is TGTGCCATCAGTGCTATGAATGAGCAGTTCTTC.

This chain uses TRBV25-1 with TRBJ2-1; D may be TRBD2 (5 bases). The CDR3 spans 14 residues. Germline V gives CDR1 MGHDK, CDR2 SYGVNS. Trimming stripped 5 bases from V and 3 bases from J, with 11 bases between. CDR3 coding DNA: TGTGCCAGCAGTAGAGACGGGGTCTACAATGAGCAGTTCTTC. This sequence encodes CASSRDGVYNEQFF.

The chain couples TRBV28 to TRBJ1-5; 8 bases agree with TRBD1. V trimming: 3 bases; J trimming: 0 bases; junction bases outside the gene matches: 10. CDR3 size: 18 residues. Germline CDR1 MDHEN, CDR2 SYDVKM. The CDR3 sequence: CASSFRTGRWDSNQPQHF. The CDR3 coding sequence is TGTGCCAGCAGTTTTCGGACAGGGAGATGGGATAGCAATCAGCCCCAGCATTTT.

This clonotype was seen a handful of times. CDR3 sequence reads: CASSDGVAYEQYF. The CDR3 nucleotides read TGCGCCAGCTCGGACGGAGTCGCCTACGAGCAGTACTTC. The genes are TRBV5-1 and TRBJ2-7; D uncertain. Germline assignment: CDR1 SGHRS and CDR2 YFSETQ. Between the trimmed V and J ends, which lost 7 bases and 2 bases, there was a span of 13 bases. The CDR3 length is 13 residues.

The rearrangement joins TRBV12-3 or TRBV12-4 to TRBJ2-1, with D perhaps TRBD1 (5 bases). The CDR3 is 13 residues long. Deletions cut 5 bases from V and 4 bases from J, with 9 bases between. The CDR3 is CASSPGPYNEQFF. The DNA of the CDR3 is TGTGCCAGCAGTCCAGGGCCTTACAATGAGCAGTTCTTC.

In its sample, this clonotype was seen a few times. The chain has TRBV10-3 and TRBJ2-2; D may be TRBD1 or TRBD2 (5 bases each). V was clipped by 6 bases and J by 6 bases, with 8 bases between them. This CDR3 contains 12 residues. CDR1 is ENHRY and CDR2 is SYGVKD in the germline V gene. The CDR3 loop is CAISQGPGELFF. The CDR3 DNA reads TGTGCCATCAGCCAGGGACCCGGGGAGCTGTTTTTT.

The CDR3 DNA reads TGTGCCAGCAGCGTAGAGGGGGGGCGCTACGAGCAGTACTTC. Translating it yields CASSVEGGRYEQYF. The chain employs TRBV9 and TRBJ2-7; D is possibly TRBD2 (7 bases). V was clipped by 0 bases and J by 3 bases, with 10 bases between them. This CDR3 has 14 amino acids. Germline V gene sequence: CDR1 SGDLS, CDR2 YYNGEE. Based on the CDR3 plus reference TRBV9 and TRBJ2-7, the full variable domain is DSGVTQTPKHLITATGQRVTLRCSPRSGDLSVYWYQQSLDQGLQFLIQYYNGEERAKGNILERFSAQQFPDLHSELNLSSLELGDSALYFCASSVEGGRYEQYFGPGTRLTVT.

This clonotype was counted a few times. The J gene is TRBJ1-1, the V gene TRBV7-6; D is uncertain. Germline V gene sequence: CDR1 SGHVS, CDR2 FNYEAQ. V shed 4 bases and J shed 10 bases, with 19 bases lying between them. The CDR3 runs 14 residues. The CDR3 DNA reads TGTGCCAGCAGCTCAAGGCCGGATGCCCGGGTAGCTTTCTTT. It codes for CASSSRPDARVAFF. Supplemented by reference TRBV7-6 and TRBJ1-1, the full variable domain reads GAGVSQSPRYKVTKRGQDVALRCDPISGHVSLYWYRQALGQGPEFLTYFNYEAQQDKSGLPNDRFSAERPEGSISTLTIQRTEQRDSAMYRCASSSRPDARVAFFGQGTRLTVV.

The chain carries TRBV6-6 and TRBJ2-3; D is undetermined. The CDR3 has 13 amino acids. CDR1 MNHNY and CDR2 SVGAGI come from the germline V gene (reference sequence). Trimming removed 2 bases from V and 3 bases from J, with 6 bases in between. The CDR3 loop is CASSYDRTDTQYF. The DNA of the CDR3 is TGTGCCAGCAGTTACGACCGTACAGATACGCAGTATTTT.

The V and J genes are TRBV2 and TRBJ2-3; 7 bases map to TRBD1. V was clipped by 6 bases and J by 0 bases; unmatched bases: 9. CDR1 and CDR2 (germline): SNHLY, FYNNEI. The CDR3 length is 16 residues. The DNA of the CDR3 is TGTGCCAGCAGCCACGGACAGGTGCTTAGCACAGATACGCAGTATTTT. Protein product: CASSHGQVLSTDTQYF.